Listed below are T cell receptor beta chains from one sample, sequenced in a study of regulatory T cells in long-lasting Graves disease. TCRdb used MiXCR to reprocess the multiplex PCR reads, holding one entry per CDR3 protein. The sample records roughly 500,000 distinct CDR3 sequences, around 12% being singletons. The same data also contributed to another study, on T cells in Graves' hyperthyroidism and ophthalmopathy.

The sequencing here drew on peripheral blood mononuclear cells (PBMCs), taken at new diagnosis, from a patient treated with antithyroid drugs. These receptors all stem from a woman aged 25-40 years with Graves disease. The CDR3 runs from the conserved cysteine through the conserved F or W. A D gene is named only where the DNA matches it firmly. Size is stated for part of the rows, as once, few or many counts, or as a class when the clone is expanded.

v_gene	j_gene	abundance	d_gene	CDR3aa	CDR3nt
TRBV30	TRBJ1-1	many	.	CAWSVDSRSEAFF	TGTGCCTGGAGTGTTGACAGTCGGTCCGAAGCTTTCTTT
TRBV3-1	TRBJ2-7	many	.	CASSQIRTQQYF	TGTGCCAGCAGCCAGATACGGACGCAGCAGTACTTC
TRBV10-3	TRBJ2-4	many	.	CAISDGGSKNIQYF	TGTGCCATCAGTGACGGGGGTTCCAAAAACATTCAGTACTTC
TRBV12-3/TRBV12-4	TRBJ1-1	many	TRBD1	CASSFGQGGTEAFF	TGTGCCAGCAGCTTTGGACAGGGCGGCACTGAAGCTTTCTTT
TRBV20-1	TRBJ1-2	few	.	CSAKGGGSGLLYGYTF	TGCAGTGCAAAGGGGGGGGGCTCGGGACTATTATATGGCTACACCTTC
TRBV11-2	TRBJ2-1	few	.	CASSLGGGKSSYNEQFF	TGTGCCAGCAGCTTAGGAGGCGGAAAAAGCTCCTACAATGAGCAGTTCTTC
TRBV6-2/TRBV6-3	TRBJ2-2	many	TRBD2	CASNRLAGNTGELFF	TGTGCCAGCAACCGGCTAGCGGGGAACACCGGGGAGCTGTTTTTT
TRBV19	TRBJ1-5	few	.	CASSIRGHNQPQHF	TGTGCCAGTAGTATCCGGGGCCACAATCAGCCCCAGCATTTT
TRBV15	TRBJ1-2	.	.	CATSRVRRGHGGYTF	TGTGCCACCAGCAGAGTAAGGCGAGGACATGGAGGCTACACCTTC
TRBV5-1	TRBJ2-1	few	.	CATTFDSTYNEQFF	TGCGCCACCACATTCGACTCGACCTACAATGAGCAGTTCTTC
TRBV27	TRBJ1-5	.	.	CASKKSNQPRHF	TGTGCCAGCAAAAAAAGCAATCAGCCCCGGCATTTT
TRBV6-5	TRBJ2-7	many	.	CASSYGPGQAYEQYF	TGTGCCAGCAGTTATGGTCCGGGACAAGCCTACGAGCAGTACTTC
TRBV2	TRBJ2-3	many	.	CASTPRGGTDTQYF	TGTGCCAGCACCCCCAGGGGCGGCACAGATACGCAGTATTTT
TRBV11-2	TRBJ2-1	many	.	CASSLAGSTSSYNEQFF	TGTGCCAGCAGCTTAGCGGGTAGCACGAGCTCCTACAATGAGCAGTTCTTC
TRBV6-1	TRBJ1-2	many	.	CASSQTTQGIYGYTF	TGTGCCAGCAGCCAGACGACCCAGGGGATCTATGGCTACACCTTC